Reported below is one TCR beta chain. The antigen is unknown. This specimen comes from a study of cytomegalovirus exposure and HLA in healthy donors. Overall study: From approximately 170 million T cells, an earlier analysis saw around 120 million unique TCR beta sequences. Study-wide results and caveats: The Asian-associated ancestry cluster reportedly had fewer N-insertions than the 666-donor mean in a later analysis. The study recorded 164 TCR beta chains that were cytomegalovirus-associated.

The PCR ran on 60 Vbeta and 13 Jbeta primers. Sequenced by immunoSEQ multiplex PCR; TCRdb stores in-frame clones only, minus some. Of over 150,000 clones detected, about four fifths appear once; the ten largest clones hold about 1.4%. V was pared by 2 bases and J by 1 base, with 10 bases between. The CDR3 is 15 amino acids. Looked up from germline, CDR1 is ENHRY and CDR2 is SYGVKD. The V and J genes are TRBV10-3 and TRBJ2-3; D call uncertain. Material: PBMCs. This sequence originates from a girl aged 5 to 17 in good health and CMV-seropositive. CDR3 in amino acids: CAISEGSRGTDTQYF. Written as DNA, the CDR3 is TGTGCCATCAGTGAGGGATCTCGGGGCACAGATACGCAGTATTTT.